This TCR beta chain was observed in a study of T-cell reconstitution after alpha-beta-depleted transplantation in children. Findings of the study overall: Among T cells one year after transplant, newly produced cells accounted for most counts and diversity.

V was pared by 4 bases and J by 0 bases, with 8 bases of the junction left unmatched. This CDR3 region has 17 residues. CDR1 SGHKS and CDR2 YYEKEE come from the germline V gene (reference sequence). TCRbeta library construction was performed incorporating unique molecular identifiers. MiXCR was run by TCRdb on the PCR reads, yielding one entry per CDR3 protein. The table has 250,000 to 300,000 distinct CDR3 sequences, roughly 7.8% seen once. To note about this clonotype: What it binds is not known.

The sample here was peripheral blood, taken 360 days after TCRalphabeta/CD19-depleted stem cell transplant. The TCR comes from a female patient aged 2-10 years who had a stem cell transplant for Fanconi anemia, so the T cells may come from the graft donor. This rearrangement joins TRBV5-5 to TRBJ1-3; 9 bases fit TRBD1. This CDR3 reads CASSPGTGSSSGNTIYF. The CDR3 DNA is TGTGCCAGCAGCCCGGGGACAGGGTCGAGCTCTGGAAACACCATATATTTT.